The clone carrying this TCR beta chain was counted many times. As yet, its antigen is unknown. This specimen comes from a study of T cell repertoires in cytomegalovirus infection. Study context: Public TCR beta signature analysis indicated the presence of both CMV infection and matching HLA type.

The CDR3 extends over 19 amino acids. Germline V lookup: CDR1 MNHEY, CDR2 SVGAGI. The V gene lost 5 bases and the J gene lost 14 bases, with 34 bases spanning the gap. TCRdb recomputed calls from the reads with MiXCR, one row per CDR3 protein. The sample consists of approximately 550,000 distinct CDR3 sequences, more than 15% of them appearing once. Study-wide results and limits: Clonotype analysis showed dominance of the ex vivo response by HLA-C-restricted CMV-specific TCR beta clonotypes. Summed public TCR beta family frequency identified CMV carriers bearing the relevant HLA.

This sequence originates from a human donor in good health (CMV status not recorded). Some clones in this sample may be carry-over from other donors' samples. The sequenced sample consisted of CD8+ T cells from PBMCs. V and J are TRBV6-5 and TRBJ1-6, with D tentatively TRBD1 (6 bases). Here the CDR3 DNA reads TGTGCCAGCAGTCCCAGGGGACCCCCCGCTCGCTTTAGTCCCCTCTCCCTCCACTTT. Encoded protein: CASSPRGPPARFSPLSLHF.